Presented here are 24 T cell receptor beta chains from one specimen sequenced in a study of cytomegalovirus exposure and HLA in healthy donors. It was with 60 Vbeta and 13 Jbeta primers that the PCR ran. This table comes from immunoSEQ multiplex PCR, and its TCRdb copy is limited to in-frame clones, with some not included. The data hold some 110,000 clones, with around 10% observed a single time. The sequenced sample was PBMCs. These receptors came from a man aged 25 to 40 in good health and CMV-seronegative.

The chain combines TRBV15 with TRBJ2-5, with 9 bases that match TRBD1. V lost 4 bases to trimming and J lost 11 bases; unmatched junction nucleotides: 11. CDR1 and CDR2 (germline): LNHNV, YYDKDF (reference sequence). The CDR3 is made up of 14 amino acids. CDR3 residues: CATSTRDRVGEQYF. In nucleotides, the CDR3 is TGTGCCACCAGCACAAGGGACAGGGTTGGTGAGCAGTACTTC. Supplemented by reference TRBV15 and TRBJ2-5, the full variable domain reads DAMVIQNPRYQVTQFGKPVTLSCSQTLNHNVMYWYQQKSSQAPKLLFHYYDKDFNNEADTPDNFQSRRPNTSFCFLDIRSPGLGDTAMYLCATSTRDRVGEQYFGPGTRLLVL.

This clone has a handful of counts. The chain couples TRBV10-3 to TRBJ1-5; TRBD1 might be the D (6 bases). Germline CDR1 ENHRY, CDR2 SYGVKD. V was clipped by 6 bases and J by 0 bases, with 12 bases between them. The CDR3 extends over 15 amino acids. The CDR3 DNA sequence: TGTGCCATCAGGCAGGGGAAGAATAGCAATCAGCCCCAGCATTTT. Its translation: CAIRQGKNSNQPQHF.

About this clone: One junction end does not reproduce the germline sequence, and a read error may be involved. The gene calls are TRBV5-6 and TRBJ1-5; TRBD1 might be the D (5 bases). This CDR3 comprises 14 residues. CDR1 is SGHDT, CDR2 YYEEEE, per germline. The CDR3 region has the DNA TGTGCCAGCAGCTTCGGACACACCAATCAGCCCCAGAATTTT. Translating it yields CASSFGHTNQPQNF.

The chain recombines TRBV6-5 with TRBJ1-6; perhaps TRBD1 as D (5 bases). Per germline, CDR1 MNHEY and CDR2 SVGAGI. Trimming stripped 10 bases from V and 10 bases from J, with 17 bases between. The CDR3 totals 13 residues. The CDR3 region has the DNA TGTGCCACCTCCACGGGGGGTGGATCACCCCTCCACTTT. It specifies CATSTGGGSPLHF.

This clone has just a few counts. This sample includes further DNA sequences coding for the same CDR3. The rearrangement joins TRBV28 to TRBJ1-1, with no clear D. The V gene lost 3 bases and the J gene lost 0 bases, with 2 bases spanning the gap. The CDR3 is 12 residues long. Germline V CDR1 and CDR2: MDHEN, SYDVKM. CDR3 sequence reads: CASSFMNTEAFF. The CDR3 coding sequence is TGTGCCAGCAGTTTCATGAACACTGAAGCTTTCTTT. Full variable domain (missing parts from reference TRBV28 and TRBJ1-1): DVKVTQSSRYLVKRTGEKVFLECVQDMDHENMFWYRQDPGLGLRLIYFSYDVKMKEKGDIPEGYSVSREKKERFSLILESASTNQTSMYLCASSFMNTEAFFGQGTRLTVV.

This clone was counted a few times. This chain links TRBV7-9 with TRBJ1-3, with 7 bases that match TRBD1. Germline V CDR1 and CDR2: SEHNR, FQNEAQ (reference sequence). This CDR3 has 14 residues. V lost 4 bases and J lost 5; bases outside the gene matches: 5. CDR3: CASSSKGARNTIYF. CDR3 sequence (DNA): TGTGCCAGCAGCTCCAAGGGGGCAAGAAACACCATATATTTT.

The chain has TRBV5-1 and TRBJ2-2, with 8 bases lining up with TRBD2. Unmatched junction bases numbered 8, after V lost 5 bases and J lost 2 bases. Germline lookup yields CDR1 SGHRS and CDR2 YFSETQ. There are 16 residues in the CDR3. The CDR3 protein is CASSPYGRGNTGELFF. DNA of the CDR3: TGCGCCAGCAGTCCCTACGGGAGGGGAAACACCGGGGAGCTGTTTTTT. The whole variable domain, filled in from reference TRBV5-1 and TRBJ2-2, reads KAGVTQTPRYLIKTRGQQVTLSCSPISGHRSVSWYQQTPGQGLQFLFEYFSETQRNKGNFPGRFSGRQFSNSRSEMNVSTLELGDSALYLCASSPYGRGNTGELFFGEGSRLTVL.

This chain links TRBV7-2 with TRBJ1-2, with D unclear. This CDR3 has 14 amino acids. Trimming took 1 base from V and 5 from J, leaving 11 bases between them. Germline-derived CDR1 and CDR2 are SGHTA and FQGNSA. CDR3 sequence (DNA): TGTGCCAGCAGCTTAGTGGAGGGCGCTTATGGCTACACCTTC. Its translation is CASSLVEGAYGYTF.

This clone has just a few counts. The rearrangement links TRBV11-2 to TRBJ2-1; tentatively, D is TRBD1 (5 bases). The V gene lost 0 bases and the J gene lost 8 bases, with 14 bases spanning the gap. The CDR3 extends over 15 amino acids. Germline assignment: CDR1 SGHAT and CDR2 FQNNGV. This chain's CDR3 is CASSLEGALFDEQFF. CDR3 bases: TGTGCCAGCAGCTTAGAAGGGGCGCTTTTCGATGAGCAGTTCTTC.

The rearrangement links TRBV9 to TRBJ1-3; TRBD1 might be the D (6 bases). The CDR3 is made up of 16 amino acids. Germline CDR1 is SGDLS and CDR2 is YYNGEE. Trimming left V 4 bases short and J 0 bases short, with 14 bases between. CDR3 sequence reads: CASSSGGAFSGNTIYF. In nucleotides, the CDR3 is TGTGCCAGCAGCTCCGGGGGGGCTTTCTCTGGAAACACCATATATTTT.

This chain's CDR3 is CATKPRQGANYGYTF. For the CDR3, the DNA is TGTGCCACCAAACCTCGACAGGGAGCAAACTATGGCTACACCTTC. V usage is TRBV19 and J usage is TRBJ1-2; 7 bases fit TRBD1. The CDR3 covers 15 residues. J lost 2 bases, V lost 10 bases, and 13 bases had no gene match. Germline lookup yields CDR1 LNHDA and CDR2 SQIVND (reference sequence).

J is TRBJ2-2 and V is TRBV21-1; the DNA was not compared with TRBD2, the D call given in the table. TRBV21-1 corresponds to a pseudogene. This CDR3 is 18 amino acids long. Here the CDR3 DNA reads TGTGCCAGCAGCGCCCCTAGCGGGAGTCCCCCCAGCACCGGGGAGCTGTTTTTT. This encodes CASSAPSGSPPSTGELFF.

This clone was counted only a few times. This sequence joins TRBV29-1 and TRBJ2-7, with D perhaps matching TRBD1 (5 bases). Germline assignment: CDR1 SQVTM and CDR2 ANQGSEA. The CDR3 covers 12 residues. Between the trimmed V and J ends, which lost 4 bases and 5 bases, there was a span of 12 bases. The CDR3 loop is CSVVSGLDEQYF. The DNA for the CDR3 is TGCAGCGTTGTGTCAGGGCTGGACGAGCAGTACTTC.

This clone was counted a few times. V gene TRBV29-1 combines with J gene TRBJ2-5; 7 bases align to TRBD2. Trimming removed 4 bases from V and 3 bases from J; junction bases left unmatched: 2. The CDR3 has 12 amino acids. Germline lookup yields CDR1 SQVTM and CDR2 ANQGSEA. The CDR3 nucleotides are TGCAGCGTTGGGGAGGGGAAAGAGACCCAGTACTTC. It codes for CSVGEGKETQYF. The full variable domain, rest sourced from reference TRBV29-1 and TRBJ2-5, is SAVISQKPSRDICQRGTSLTIQCQVDSQVTMMFWYRQQPGQSLTLIATANQGSEATYESGFVIDKFPISRPNLTFSTLTVSNMSPEDSSIYLCSVGEGKETQYFGPGTRLLVL.

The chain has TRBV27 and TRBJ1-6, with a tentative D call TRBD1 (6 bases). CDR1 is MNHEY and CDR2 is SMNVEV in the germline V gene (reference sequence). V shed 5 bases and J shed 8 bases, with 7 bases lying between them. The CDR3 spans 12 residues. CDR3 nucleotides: TGTGCCAGCAGTCAGGGGTATTCACCCCTCCACTTT. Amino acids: CASSQGYSPLHF.

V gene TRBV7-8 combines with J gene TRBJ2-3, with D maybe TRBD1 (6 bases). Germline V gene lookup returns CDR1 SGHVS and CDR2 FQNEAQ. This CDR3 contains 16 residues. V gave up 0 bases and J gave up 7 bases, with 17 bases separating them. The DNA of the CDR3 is TGTGCCAGCAGCTTAGCAAGGACAGCTCGAGTTAATACGCAGTATTTT. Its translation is CASSLARTARVNTQYF.

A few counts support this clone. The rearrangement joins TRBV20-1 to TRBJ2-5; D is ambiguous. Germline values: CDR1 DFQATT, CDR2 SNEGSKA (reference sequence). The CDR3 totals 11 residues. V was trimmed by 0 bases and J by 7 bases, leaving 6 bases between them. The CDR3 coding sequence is TGCAGTGCTAGAGATTCCGGGACCCAGTACTTC. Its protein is CSARDSGTQYF.

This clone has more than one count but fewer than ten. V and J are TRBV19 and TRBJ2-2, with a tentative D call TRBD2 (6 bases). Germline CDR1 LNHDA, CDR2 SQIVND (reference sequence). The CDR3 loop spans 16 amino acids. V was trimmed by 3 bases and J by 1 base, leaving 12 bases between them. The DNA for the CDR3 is TGTGCCAGTAGTATCCCTGGCGGGGAGAACACCGGGGAGCTGTTTTTT. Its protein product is CASSIPGGENTGELFF. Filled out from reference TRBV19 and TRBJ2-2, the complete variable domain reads DGGITQSPKYLFRKEGQNVTLSCEQNLNHDAMYWYRQDPGQGLRLIYYSQIVNDFQKGDIAEGYSVSREKKESFPLTVTSAQKNPTAFYLCASSIPGGENTGELFFGEGSRLTVL.

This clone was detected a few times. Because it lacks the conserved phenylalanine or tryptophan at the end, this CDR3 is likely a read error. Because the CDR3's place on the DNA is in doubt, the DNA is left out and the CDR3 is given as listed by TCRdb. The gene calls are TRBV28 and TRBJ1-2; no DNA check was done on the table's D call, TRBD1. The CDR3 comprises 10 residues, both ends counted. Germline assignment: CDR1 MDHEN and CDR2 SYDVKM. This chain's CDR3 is CASSLPARFT.

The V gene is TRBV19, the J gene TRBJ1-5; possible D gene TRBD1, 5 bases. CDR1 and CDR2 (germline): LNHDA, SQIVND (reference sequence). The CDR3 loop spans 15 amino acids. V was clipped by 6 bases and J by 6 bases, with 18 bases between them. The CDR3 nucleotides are TGTGCCAGTAGGGGGAGCGGGGCACGGTTTCAGCCCCAGCATTTT. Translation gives CASRGSGARFQPQHF.

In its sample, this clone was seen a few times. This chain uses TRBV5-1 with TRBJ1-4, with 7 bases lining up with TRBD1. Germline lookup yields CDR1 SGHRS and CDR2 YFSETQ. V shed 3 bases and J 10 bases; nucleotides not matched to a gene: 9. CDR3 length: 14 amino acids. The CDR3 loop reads CASSSGKGGGKLFF. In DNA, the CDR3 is TGCGCCAGCAGCTCAGGGAAAGGGGGCGGAAAACTGTTTTTT. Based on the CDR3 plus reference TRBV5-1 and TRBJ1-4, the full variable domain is KAGVTQTPRYLIKTRGQQVTLSCSPISGHRSVSWYQQTPGQGLQFLFEYFSETQRNKGNFPGRFSGRQFSNSRSEMNVSTLELGDSALYLCASSSGKGGGKLFFGSGTQLSVL.

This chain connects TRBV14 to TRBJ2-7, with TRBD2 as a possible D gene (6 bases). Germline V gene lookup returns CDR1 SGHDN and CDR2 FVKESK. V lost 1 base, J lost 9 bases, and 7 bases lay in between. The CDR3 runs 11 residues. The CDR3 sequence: CASSQAGVQYF. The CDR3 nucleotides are TGTGCCAGCAGCCAAGCGGGGGTGCAGTACTTC.

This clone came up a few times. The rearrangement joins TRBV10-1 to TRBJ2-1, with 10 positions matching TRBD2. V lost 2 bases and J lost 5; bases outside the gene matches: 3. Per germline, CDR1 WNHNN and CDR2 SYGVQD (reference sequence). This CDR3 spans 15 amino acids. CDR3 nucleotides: TGCGCCAGCAGTGAGACTAGCGGGGCCAACAATGAGCAGTTCTTC. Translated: CASSETSGANNEQFF.

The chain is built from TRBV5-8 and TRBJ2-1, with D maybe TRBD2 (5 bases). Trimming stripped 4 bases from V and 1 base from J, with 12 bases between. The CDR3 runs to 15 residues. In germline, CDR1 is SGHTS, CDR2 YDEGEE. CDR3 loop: CASSPRAVSYNEQFF. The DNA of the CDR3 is TGTGCCAGCAGCCCGCGGGCTGTATCCTACAATGAGCAGTTCTTC.